The 26 T cell receptor beta chains listed next were all sequenced from one sample in a study of T cell repertoires in aging, cancer and after chemotherapy. A mixed TRB-A/B primer pool amplified rearranged TRB by multiplex touch-down PCR. TCRdb used MiXCR to reprocess the multiplex PCR reads, holding one entry per CDR3 protein. The sample records roughly 3,900 distinct CDR3 sequences, 28% being singletons. The template was genomic DNA from peripheral blood, not RNA. The material sequenced was blood. The receptors come from a human donor in good health.

The chain combines TRBV6-2 or TRBV6-3 with TRBJ2-1, with 14 bases fitting TRBD2. The CDR3 length is 14 residues. The germline gives CDR1 MNHEY, CDR2 SVGEGT. Unmatched junction bases numbered 10, after V lost 6 bases and J lost 15 bases. CDR3 amino acids: CASSGTSGGAPGFF. CDR3 nucleotide sequence: TGTGCCAGCAGCGGGACTAGCGGGGGCGCGCCCGGGTTCTTC.

The sample holds a few counts of this clonotype. This chain links TRBV12-3 or TRBV12-4 with TRBJ2-2; 14 bases agree with TRBD2. The CDR3 consists of 17 residues. With 3 bases clipped from V and 1 base from J, the junction kept 1 base outside the gene matches. The CDR3 DNA reads as TGTGCCAGCAGTTTCGGGACTAGCGGGGGGAACACCGGGGAGCTGTTTTTT. Encoded protein: CASSFGTSGGNTGELFF.

This clonotype was counted between two and nine times. This sequence joins TRBV12-3 or TRBV12-4 and TRBJ2-1; 7 bases match TRBD2. With 3 bases clipped from V and 2 bases from J, the junction kept 7 bases outside the gene matches. The CDR3 totals 16 residues. The CDR3 sequence is CASSFSGGGAYNEQFF. In nucleotides, the CDR3 is TGTGCCAGCAGTTTTAGCGGCGGGGGAGCCTACAATGAGCAGTTCTTC.

To note about this clonotype: This may be a read error: a much more frequent sequence differs by one nucleotide. This is likely a read error, given that the CDR3 carries no conserved phenylalanine or tryptophan at its end. The chain links TRBV29-1 to TRBJ2-7; D unclear. Germline assignment: CDR1 SQVTM and CDR2 ANQGSEA. CDR3 length equals 11 residues. Trimming took 4 bases from V and 1 from J, leaving 5 bases between them. CDR3 bases: TGCAGCGTTGGGTTTTCCTACGAGCAGTACTTA. Residues: CSVGFSYEQYL.

This clonotype was found a few times. The chain is built from TRBV15 and TRBJ2-5; D remains unclear. From germline, CDR1 is LNHNV and CDR2 YYDKDF (reference sequence). This CDR3 is 14 amino acids long. V lost 1 base, J lost 1 base, and 7 bases lay in between. Written as DNA, the CDR3 is TGTGCCACCAGCAGAGTGGGCCCCCAAGAGACCCAGTACTTC. It translates to CATSRVGPQETQYF.

This clonotype qualifies as medium-sized. The chain couples TRBV6-2 or TRBV6-3 to TRBJ2-1; 8 positions agree with TRBD1. This CDR3 comprises 16 residues. Losses at the gene ends were 2 bases for V and 5 bases for J; bases not matched to a gene: 8. CDR1 is MNHEY and CDR2 is SVGEGT in the germline V gene. Written as DNA, the CDR3 is TGTGCCAGCAGTTACCGCACGGACAGGGTGGACAATGAGCAGTTCTTC. This gives the protein CASSYRTDRVDNEQFF.

This clonotype is labeled as medium-sized. This chain links TRBV30 with TRBJ1-4, with D perhaps matching TRBD1 (5 bases). The CDR3 runs to 14 residues. With 0 bases removed from V and 4 bases from J, the gap between germline ends came to 9 bases. The germline gives CDR1 GTSNPN, CDR2 SVGIG (reference sequence). The CDR3 protein is CAWSVRGINEKLFF. In nucleotides, the CDR3 is TGTGCCTGGAGTGTACGGGGGATTAATGAAAAACTGTTTTTT.

This chain connects TRBV30 to TRBJ2-5, with a tentative D call TRBD2 (6 bases). With 4 bases removed from V and 5 bases from J, the gap between germline ends came to 17 bases. The V gene's germline CDR1 is GTSNPN and CDR2 SVGIG (reference sequence). The CDR3 length is 14 residues. CDR3 loop: CAWNGGTTGETQYF. The CDR3 bases are TGTGCCTGGAATGGCGGGACCACGGGGGAGACCCAGTACTTC.

This clonotype has just a few counts. V usage is TRBV30 and J usage is TRBJ2-3, with D unresolved. V lost 5 bases and J lost 0, with 12 bases in between. In germline, CDR1 is GTSNPN, CDR2 SVGIG (reference sequence). The CDR3 is 14 amino acids. CDR3 protein: CAWANGWSTDTQYF. The CDR3 bases are TGTGCCTGGGCGAATGGATGGAGCACAGATACGCAGTATTTT.

V usage is TRBV19 and J usage is TRBJ1-2, with TRBD1 matching 7 bases. The CDR3 has 14 amino acids. The junction had 5 bases not matched to a gene; V was cut back by 6 bases and J by 1 base. In germline, CDR1 is LNHDA, CDR2 SQIVND (reference sequence). The CDR3 is CASSEDRSNYGYTF. CDR3 nucleotides: TGTGCCAGTAGCGAGGACAGGAGTAACTATGGCTACACCTTC.

Relative to its sample, this clonotype is medium-sized (0.01 to 0.1%). The rearrangement uses TRBV12-3 or TRBV12-4 and TRBJ2-1; D may match TRBD1 or TRBD2 (5 bases each). The CDR3 totals 15 residues. Trimming cost V 5 bases and J 0 bases, with 11 bases left between them. CDR3 in DNA: TGTGCCAGCAGTCCGGGACGGCCCTCCTACAATGAGCAGTTCTTC. Its protein product is CASSPGRPSYNEQFF.

This clonotype is categorized as medium-sized. J is TRBJ2-2 and V is TRBV12-3 or TRBV12-4; either TRBD1 or TRBD2 may supply D (6 bases each). V dropped 4 bases and J dropped 0 bases, with 9 bases sitting between them. The CDR3 sequence is 15 residues long. Here the CDR3 DNA reads TGTGCCAGCAGTTGGGGGGCCCCGAACACCGGGGAGCTGTTTTTT. It specifies CASSWGAPNTGELFF.

The genes are TRBV29-1 and TRBJ1-5, with D perhaps matching TRBD1 (6 bases). The V end was cut by 7 bases, the J end by 8 bases, with 18 bases between. The CDR3 is 13 residues long. Germline V gene data show CDR1 as SQVTM and CDR2 as ANQGSEA. The CDR3 DNA follows: TGCAGCGCTAAAGACACCTCAGGGGAGCCCCAGCATTTT. It is translated as CSAKDTSGEPQHF.

This clonotype was found a few times. V gene TRBV5-4 combines with J gene TRBJ2-7, with 10 bases that match TRBD1. Germline V CDR1 and CDR2: SGHNT, YYREEE (reference sequence). Losses at the gene ends were 1 base for V and 1 base for J; bases not matched to a gene: 2. This CDR3 spans 15 amino acids. The DNA of the CDR3 is TGTGCCAGCAGCTTGTGGGACAGGGGATCCTACGAGCAGTACTTC. This gives the protein CASSLWDRGSYEQYF.

This clonotype is medium-sized (0.01 to 0.1%) in the sample. The chain links TRBV12-3 or TRBV12-4 to TRBJ2-2; TRBD2 matches 8 bases. There are 15 residues in the CDR3. J was trimmed by 0 bases and V by 6 bases; bases with no gene match: 3. The DNA of the CDR3 is TGTGCCAGCAGACGGGGGGGTACGAACACCGGGGAGCTGTTTTTT. This translates into CASRRGGTNTGELFF.

The chain couples TRBV30 to TRBJ2-7; D may be TRBD2 (5 bases). This CDR3 has 13 amino acids. The germline gives CDR1 GTSNPN, CDR2 SVGIG (reference sequence). V lost 2 bases and J lost 5, with 13 bases in between. CDR3 sequence (DNA): TGTGCCTGGAGTCGGCTGAGGGTAAACGAGCAGTACTTC. Amino acids: CAWSRLRVNEQYF.

J is TRBJ1-1 and V is TRBV27; the D gene is possibly TRBD1 (5 bases). Germline loops: CDR1 MNHEY, CDR2 SMNVEV (reference sequence). The CDR3 contains 14 residues. Trimming left V 8 bases short and J 1 base short, with 14 bases between. This CDR3 reads CASRLSGGNTEAFF. CDR3 nucleotide sequence: TGTGCCAGCCGGTTATCTGGGGGGAACACTGAAGCTTTCTTT.

The chain combines TRBV6-1 with TRBJ2-1, with 7 bases lining up with TRBD2. Germline lookup yields CDR1 MNHNS and CDR2 SASEGT. V was clipped by 5 bases and J by 2 bases; unmatched bases: 9. CDR3 size: 16 residues. CDR3 DNA sequence: TGTGCCAGCAGTTTCATGAGGGCGGGGGCCTACAATGAGCAGTTCTTC. Amino acids: CASSFMRAGAYNEQFF.

V and J are TRBV20-1 and TRBJ1-2; 9 nucleotides agree with TRBD1. V lost 3 bases to trimming and J lost 7 bases; unmatched junction nucleotides: 9. From germline, CDR1 is DFQATT and CDR2 SNEGSKA (reference sequence). The CDR3 is 14 amino acids. Written as DNA, the CDR3 is TGCAGTGCTAGCCGCGACAGGGGGGACGGTGGCTACACCTTC. It encodes CSASRDRGDGGYTF.

The V and J genes are TRBV27 and TRBJ2-7; tentative D call: TRBD1 (6 bases). This CDR3 region has 12 residues. V shed 4 bases and J shed 5 bases, with 9 bases lying between them. From germline, CDR1 is MNHEY and CDR2 SMNVEV (reference sequence). CDR3 DNA: TGTGCCAGCAGTTCAGACAGGAACGAGCAGTACTTC. Encoded protein: CASSSDRNEQYF.

The rearrangement joins TRBV6-1 to TRBJ1-5; D not resolved. Germline assignment: CDR1 MNHNS and CDR2 SASEGT. This CDR3 spans 13 amino acids. The V and J ends lost 4 bases and 4 bases respectively, with 8 bases between them. CDR3 residues: CASSVVVNQPQHF. DNA for the CDR3: TGTGCCAGCAGTGTAGTGGTGAATCAGCCCCAGCATTTT.

This clonotype showed up just a few times. The chain employs TRBV12-3 or TRBV12-4 and TRBJ1-4; the D gene is possibly TRBD1 (5 bases). V was cut by 5 bases and J by 8 bases, with 15 bases left in between. This CDR3 region has 14 residues. The CDR3 loop is CASSPGLGGEKLFF. The CDR3 DNA follows: TGTGCCAGCAGTCCAGGGTTGGGAGGGGAAAAACTGTTTTTT.

By share, this clonotype counts as medium-sized. The V call is TRBV7-4, the J call TRBJ1-5; a weak D match, TRBD1 (5 bases). Trimming stripped 10 bases from V and 7 bases from J, with 8 bases between. The length of the CDR3 is 10 residues. Germline CDR1 is SGHVT and CDR2 is SQSDAQ. The CDR3: CATGTQPQHF. CDR3 nucleotides: TGTGCCACCGGGACCCAGCCCCAGCATTTT.

The gene calls are TRBV5-4 and TRBJ1-1, with 7 bases matching TRBD1. J gave up 4 bases and V 0 bases, and 6 bases lay outside the gene matches. Germline V gene data show CDR1 as SGHNT and CDR2 as YYREEE (reference sequence). This CDR3 region has 15 residues. The DNA of the CDR3 is TGTGCCAGCAGCTTGGAGACAGGGTTGGTCACTGAAGCTTTCTTT. This translates into CASSLETGLVTEAFF.

This clonotype is labeled as medium-sized. J is TRBJ1-5 and V is TRBV12-3 or TRBV12-4, with D possibly TRBD1 on 6 matching bases. The CDR3 is 15 amino acids. The ends were cut back, 7 bases at V and 2 bases at J, with 15 bases in the middle. CDR3 sequence reads: CASIGRGSGNQPQHF. In nucleotides, the CDR3 is TGTGCCAGCATAGGCAGGGGAAGTGGCAATCAGCCCCAGCATTTT.

This clonotype showed up just a few times. The chain joins TRBV6-5 to TRBJ1-2; D ambiguous. CDR1 is MNHEY, CDR2 SVGAGI, per germline. Trimming cost V 5 bases and J 4 bases, with 11 bases left between them. CDR3 length equals 13 residues. The CDR3 DNA reads TGTGCCAGCAGTGAACACGAGCTCTATGGCTACACCTTC. As protein: CASSEHELYGYTF.